The 9 T cell receptor beta chains in this list originate from one sample, sequenced in a study of T cells after yellow fever vaccination. TCRdb reprocessed the 5' RACE reads with MiXCR, giving one entry per CDR3 protein. The sample yields just under 600,000 distinct CDR3 sequences, about 14% seen once. The sample was PBMCs, taken on the day of the yellow fever booster vaccination. The receptor source for this set is a young man who received the YFV17D yellow fever vaccine.

V is TRBV6-2 or TRBV6-3 and J is TRBJ2-7; D possibly corresponds to TRBD1 (5 bases). There are 13 residues in the CDR3. CDR1 and CDR2 (germline): MNHEY, SVGEGT. Trimming took off 0 bases at V and 5 bases at J, with 8 bases between the two ends. CDR3 nucleotides: TGTGCCAGCAGTTACTCGGGGCAAAACGAGCAGTACTTC. Translation: CASSYSGQNEQYF.

Comments on this clonotype: It is likely a read error, because the conserved phenylalanine at the end of the CDR3 is missing. In nucleotides, the CDR3 is TGTGCCAGCAGCTTCGATCGACTAGCGGTCTACGAGCAGTACCTC. Its protein product is CASSFDRLAVYEQYL. The chain uses TRBV7-2 and TRBJ2-7; 9 bases line up with TRBD2. V was clipped by 3 bases and J by 3 bases; unmatched bases: 6. Germline V gives CDR1 SGHTA, CDR2 FQGNSA. The CDR3 is 15 amino acids.

The rearrangement links TRBV10-3 to TRBJ2-3; D ambiguous. The germline gives CDR1 ENHRY, CDR2 SYGVKD. The V end was cut by 1 base, the J end by 5 bases, with 16 bases between. The CDR3 totals 16 residues. Here the CDR3 DNA reads TGTGCCATCAGTGAGTATAAGCAGCGTTCAGAAGATACGCAGTATTTT. This encodes CAISEYKQRSEDTQYF.

This chain links TRBV20-1 with TRBJ2-3; 8 bases fit TRBD2. CDR1 and CDR2 (germline): DFQATT, SNEGSKA (reference sequence). V shed 7 bases, J shed 5 bases, and the junction held 5 bases outside the gene matches. The CDR3 is 12 residues long. The CDR3 DNA follows: TGCAGTGGGGAAGCGGGAGTAGATACGCAGTATTTT. Its translation: CSGEAGVDTQYF.

The gene calls are TRBV13 and TRBJ1-5; the D is unclear. The V and J ends lost 5 bases and 5 bases respectively, with 10 bases between them. There are 13 residues in the CDR3. Germline-derived CDR1 and CDR2 are PRHDT and FYEKMQ (reference sequence). The DNA of the CDR3 is TGTGCCAGCAGCCAAGGCCCATATCAGCCCCAGCATTTT. The encoded protein is CASSQGPYQPQHF.

This clonotype was detected ten times or more. The chain joins TRBV12-3 or TRBV12-4 to TRBJ2-4; TRBD2 is a possible D gene (6 bases). Trimming removed 2 bases at V and 4 bases at J, with 12 bases between. This CDR3 has 15 amino acids. The CDR3: CASSLTAGLKNIQYF. CDR3 in DNA: TGTGCCAGCAGTTTAACAGCGGGCCTGAAAAACATTCAGTACTTC.

This chain uses TRBV20-1 with TRBJ2-7, with 9 bases lining up with TRBD1. CDR1 and CDR2 from the germline V gene are DFQATT and SNEGSKA (reference sequence). J was trimmed by 5 bases and V by 0 bases; bases with no gene match: 14. The CDR3 is 17 amino acids. CDR3 in amino acids: CSARDPITGTGFDEQYF. CDR3 coding DNA: TGCAGTGCTAGAGATCCCATTACCGGGACAGGGTTCGACGAGCAGTACTTC.

The CDR3 DNA follows: TGTGCCAGCAGTTGGGGGAGGAACAATGAGCAGTTCTTC. Translation gives CASSWGRNNEQFF. The chain is built from TRBV6-2 or TRBV6-3 and TRBJ2-1; D may be TRBD2 (6 bases). V was shortened by 4 bases and J by 5 bases, with 9 bases between the two germline ends. The CDR3 is 13 residues long. Per the germline V gene, CDR1 is MNHEY and CDR2 is SVGEGT.

This clonotype came up a few times. The CDR3 nucleotides are TGTGCCAGCAAGGTGGACAGCCAAGAGACCCAGTACTTC. It encodes CASKVDSQETQYF. The chain employs TRBV12-3 or TRBV12-4 and TRBJ2-5, with D perhaps matching TRBD1 (6 bases). The CDR3 runs to 13 residues. Trimming pared 7 bases from V and 1 base from J, leaving 10 bases between.